These 15 T cell receptor beta chains originate from one sample sequenced in a study of regulatory dendritic cells for organ transplantation. Sequenced by immunoSEQ multiplex PCR; TCRdb stores in-frame clones only, minus some. Among some 35,000 clones listed, less than 90% were seen once. Source material: naive CD4+ T cells from blood. Subset of the sample: CD45RA+ naive T cells. The receptors derive from a human donor in good health.

This chain's CDR3 is CASSLGGHVALSGANVLTF. The CDR3 DNA reads TGTGCCAGCAGCTTAGGGGGACACGTAGCCCTCTCTGGGGCCAACGTCCTGACTTTC. The chain has TRBV11-1 and TRBJ2-6; TRBD1 is a possible D gene (6 bases). CDR1 is SGHAT and CDR2 is FQDESV in the germline V gene (reference sequence). Trimming stripped 1 base from V and 0 bases from J, with 16 bases between. This CDR3 has 19 residues.

This clone was recorded once. The chain uses TRBV19 and TRBJ2-7; the D is unclear. CDR1 and CDR2 (germline): LNHDA, SQIVND (reference sequence). This CDR3 spans 16 amino acids. Trimming removed 5 bases at V and 6 bases at J, with 23 bases between. Here the CDR3 DNA reads TGTGCCAGTAGTCCACCGGGCCTCAGACTGTTTTCCGAGCAGTACTTC. This gives the protein CASSPPGLRLFSEQYF.

The gene calls are TRBV19 and TRBJ1-5; the D gene is possibly TRBD1 (5 bases). Germline lookup yields CDR1 LNHDA and CDR2 SQIVND (reference sequence). The V and J ends lost 4 bases and 5 bases respectively, with 15 bases between them. The CDR3 contains 15 residues. The CDR3 DNA is TGTGCCAGTAGTACAACGGAGGGGACTGATCAGCCCCAGCATTTT. Amino acids: CASSTTEGTDQPQHF.

A single count supports this clone. The chain has TRBV7-2 and TRBJ2-1, with D perhaps TRBD1 (6 bases). The CDR3 contains 15 residues. Trimming took off 2 bases at V and 5 bases at J, with 13 bases between the two ends. Germline loops: CDR1 SGHTA, CDR2 FQGNSA. Written as DNA, the CDR3 is TGTGCCAGCAGCTTAACCCGGACAGCAAACAATGAGCAGTTCTTC. Protein product: CASSLTRTANNEQFF.

This sequence joins TRBV28 and TRBJ1-3; D is unresolved. Per germline, CDR1 MDHEN and CDR2 SYDVKM. V gave up 6 bases and J gave up 4 bases, with 19 bases separating them. The CDR3 is made up of 16 amino acids. The CDR3 loop is CASRPPPGGTGNTIYF. CDR3 nucleotides: TGTGCCAGCAGACCCCCTCCGGGAGGAACAGGAAACACCATATATTTT.

The chain links TRBV11-2 to TRBJ2-4; 7 nucleotides agree with TRBD2. Trimming cost V 3 bases and J 8 bases; bases outside gene matches: 7. The CDR3 contains 14 residues. CDR1 and CDR2 from the germline V gene are SGHAT and FQNNGV. CDR3 sequence: CASSLNGGRDIQYF. The CDR3 DNA reads TGTGCCAGCAGCTTGAACGGGGGGAGGGACATTCAGTACTTC. The full variable domain, with the rest looked up from reference TRBV11-2 and TRBJ2-4, is EAGVAQSPRYKIIEKRQSVAFWCNPISGHATLYWYQQILGQGPKLLIQFQNNGVVDDSQLPKDRFSAERLKGVDSTLKIQPAKLEDSAVYLCASSLNGGRDIQYFGAGTRLSVL.

For the CDR3, the DNA is TGTGCCAGCAACTTGGAAGGGGGAGTTTCGGGTGGCTACACCTTC. Its protein is CASNLEGGVSGGYTF. The chain recombines TRBV2 with TRBJ1-2; weak D call: TRBD1 (6 bases). The CDR3 length is 15 residues. V shed 7 bases and J shed 7 bases, with 22 bases lying between them. Germline V gene data show CDR1 as SNHLY and CDR2 as FYNNEI.

The J gene is TRBJ1-2, the V gene TRBV6-5; 7 nucleotides match TRBD1. The germline gives CDR1 MNHEY, CDR2 SVGAGI. V shed 5 bases and J 4 bases; nucleotides not matched to a gene: 7. The CDR3 consists of 14 residues. CDR3 coding DNA: TGTGCCAGCAGTCTACAGGGGAGCGCCTATGGCTACACCTTC. It translates to CASSLQGSAYGYTF.

The chain carries TRBV27 and TRBJ2-2, with 8 bases matching TRBD2. The V and J ends lost 6 bases and 9 bases, in that order; junction bases with no gene match: 9. This CDR3 is 14 amino acids long. The germline CDR1 and CDR2 sequences are MNHEY and SMNVEV (reference sequence). The DNA for the CDR3 is TGTGCCAGCAGCCGGGAGGGAAGTTTTAGGGAGCTGTTTTTT. It translates to CASSREGSFRELFF.

The chain recombines TRBV30 with TRBJ2-3; possibly TRBD1 for D (6 bases). Per germline, CDR1 GTSNPN and CDR2 SVGIG (reference sequence). This CDR3 contains 16 residues. Between the trimmed V and J ends, which lost 0 bases and 5 bases, there was a span of 18 bases. In DNA, the CDR3 is TGTGCCTGGAGTGTACCCCGCAGGGGCGGAAAAGATACGCAGTATTTT. This gives the protein CAWSVPRRGGKDTQYF. The entire variable domain, with the rest obtained from reference TRBV30 and TRBJ2-3, is as follows: SQTIHQWPATLVQPVGSPLSLECTVEGTSNPNLYWYRQAAGRGLQLLFYSVGIGQISSEVPQNLSASRPQDRQFILSSKKLLLSDSGFYLCAWSVPRRGGKDTQYFGPGTRLTVL.

The chain uses TRBV7-3 and TRBJ2-2, with D maybe TRBD2 (6 bases). Germline assignment: CDR1 SGHTA and CDR2 FQGTGA. Trimming stripped 5 bases from V and 3 bases from J, with 7 bases between. There are 13 residues in the CDR3. The CDR3 DNA reads as TGTGCCAGCAGCCCGGGGGACACCGGGGAGCTGTTTTTT. This sequence encodes CASSPGDTGELFF.

The J gene is TRBJ2-7, the V gene TRBV4-1, with a possible D match to TRBD2 (6 bases). The germline gives CDR1 MGHRA, CDR2 YSYEKL. This CDR3 is built from 14 residues. Trimming took off 4 bases at V and 3 bases at J, with 13 bases between the two ends. For the CDR3, the DNA is TGCGCCAGCAGCCGTACCGGGACTCTCTACGAGCAGTACTTC. As protein: CASSRTGTLYEQYF.

The chain's CDR3 is CAISEGRGRNGRTEAFF. The DNA for the CDR3 is TGTGCCATCAGTGAGGGCAGGGGGCGGAATGGAAGGACTGAAGCTTTCTTT. V usage is TRBV10-3 and J usage is TRBJ1-1; TRBD1 aligns across 8 bases. CDR3 length: 17 amino acids. V trimming: 2 bases; J trimming: 5 bases; junction bases outside the gene matches: 13. The germline gives CDR1 ENHRY, CDR2 SYGVKD.

This clone was found once. The J gene is TRBJ2-5, the V gene TRBV4-3; TRBD2 is a possible D gene (7 bases). Per the germline V gene, CDR1 is LGHNA and CDR2 is YSLEER. There are 16 residues in the CDR3. Trimming shortened V by 4 bases and J by 5 bases, and 20 bases separated the two germline ends. CDR3 sequence: CASSPRPAQGGETQYF. The CDR3 DNA sequence: TGCGCCAGCAGCCCACGCCCGGCACAGGGAGGGGAGACCCAGTACTTC.

The rearrangement links TRBV27 to TRBJ2-7; possibly TRBD1 for D (6 bases). The germline V and J ends were trimmed by 4 bases and 2 bases, with 18 bases remaining between them. Germline V gene lookup returns CDR1 MNHEY and CDR2 SMNVEV (reference sequence). This CDR3 region has 16 residues. The CDR3 DNA reads TGTGCCAGCAGTTCTCCCTATGGGGGCCCACCCTACGAGCAGTACTTC. Amino acids: CASSSPYGGPPYEQYF.